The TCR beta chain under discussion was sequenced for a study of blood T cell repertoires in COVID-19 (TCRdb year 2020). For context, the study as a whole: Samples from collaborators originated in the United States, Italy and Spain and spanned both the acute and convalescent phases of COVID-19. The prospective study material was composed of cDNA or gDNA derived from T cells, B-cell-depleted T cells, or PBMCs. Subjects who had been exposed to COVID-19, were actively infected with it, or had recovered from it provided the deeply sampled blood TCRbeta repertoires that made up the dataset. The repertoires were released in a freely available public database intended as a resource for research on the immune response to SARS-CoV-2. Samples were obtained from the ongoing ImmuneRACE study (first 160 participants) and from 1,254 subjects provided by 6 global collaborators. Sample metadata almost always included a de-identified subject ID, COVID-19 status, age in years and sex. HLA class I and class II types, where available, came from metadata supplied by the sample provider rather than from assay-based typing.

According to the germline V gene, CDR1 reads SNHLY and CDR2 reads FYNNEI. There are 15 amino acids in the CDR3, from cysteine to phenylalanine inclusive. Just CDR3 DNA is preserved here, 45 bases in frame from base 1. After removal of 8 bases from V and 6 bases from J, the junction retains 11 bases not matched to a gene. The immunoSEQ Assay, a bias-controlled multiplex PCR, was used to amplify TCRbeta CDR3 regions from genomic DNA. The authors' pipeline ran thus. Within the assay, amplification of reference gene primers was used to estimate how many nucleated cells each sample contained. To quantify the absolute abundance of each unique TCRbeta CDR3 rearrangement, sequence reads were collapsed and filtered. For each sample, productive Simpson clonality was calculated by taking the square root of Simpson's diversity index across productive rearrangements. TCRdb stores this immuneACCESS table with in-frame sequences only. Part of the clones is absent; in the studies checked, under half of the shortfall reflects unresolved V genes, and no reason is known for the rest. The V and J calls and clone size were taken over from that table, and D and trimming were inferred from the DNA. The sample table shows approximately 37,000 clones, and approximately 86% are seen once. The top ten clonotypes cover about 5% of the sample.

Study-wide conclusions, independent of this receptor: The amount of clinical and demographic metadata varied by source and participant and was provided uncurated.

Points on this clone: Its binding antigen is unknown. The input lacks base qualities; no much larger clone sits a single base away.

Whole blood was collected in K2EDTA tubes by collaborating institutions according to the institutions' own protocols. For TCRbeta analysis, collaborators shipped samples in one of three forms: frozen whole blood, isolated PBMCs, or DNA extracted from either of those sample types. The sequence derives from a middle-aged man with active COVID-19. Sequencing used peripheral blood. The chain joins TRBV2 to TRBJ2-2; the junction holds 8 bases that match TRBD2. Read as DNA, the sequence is TGTGCCAGCGGACCGGGGACTAGGAGGGCCGGGGAGCTGTTTTTT. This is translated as CASGPGTRRAGELFF.